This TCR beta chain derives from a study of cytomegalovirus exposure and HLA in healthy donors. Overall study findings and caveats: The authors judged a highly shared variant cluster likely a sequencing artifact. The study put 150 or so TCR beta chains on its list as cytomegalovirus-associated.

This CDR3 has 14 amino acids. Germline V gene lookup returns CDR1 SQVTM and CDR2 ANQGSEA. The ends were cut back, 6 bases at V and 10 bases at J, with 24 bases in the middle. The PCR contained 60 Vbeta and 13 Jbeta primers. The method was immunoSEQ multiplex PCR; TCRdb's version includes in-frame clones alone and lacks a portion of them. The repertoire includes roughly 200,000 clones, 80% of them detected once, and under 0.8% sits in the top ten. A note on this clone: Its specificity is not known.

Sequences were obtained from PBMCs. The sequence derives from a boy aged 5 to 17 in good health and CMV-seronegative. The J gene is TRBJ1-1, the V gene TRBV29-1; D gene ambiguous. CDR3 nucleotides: TGCAGCGTGGACCGGACGGGAGGTGGAGAAGGAGCTTTCTTT. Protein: CSVDRTGGGEGAFF.